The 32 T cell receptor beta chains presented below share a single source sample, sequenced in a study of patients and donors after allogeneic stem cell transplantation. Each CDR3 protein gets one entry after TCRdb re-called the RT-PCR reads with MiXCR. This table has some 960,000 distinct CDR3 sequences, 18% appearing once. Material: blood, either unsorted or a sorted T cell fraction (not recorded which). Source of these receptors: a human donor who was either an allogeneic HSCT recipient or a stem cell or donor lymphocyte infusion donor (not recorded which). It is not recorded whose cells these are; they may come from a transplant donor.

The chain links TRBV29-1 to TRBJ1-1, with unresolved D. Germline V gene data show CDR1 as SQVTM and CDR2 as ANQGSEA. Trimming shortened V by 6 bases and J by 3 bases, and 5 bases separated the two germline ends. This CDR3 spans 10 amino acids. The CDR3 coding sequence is TGCAGCGTCGTATACACTGAAGCTTTCTTT. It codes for CSVVYTEAFF.

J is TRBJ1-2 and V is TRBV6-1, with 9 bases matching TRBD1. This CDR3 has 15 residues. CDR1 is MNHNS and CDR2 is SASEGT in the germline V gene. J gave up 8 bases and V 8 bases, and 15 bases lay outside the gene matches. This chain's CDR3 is CASRGSLGQGIGYTF. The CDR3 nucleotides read TGTGCCAGCCGTGGGTCTTTGGGACAGGGTATCGGCTACACCTTC.

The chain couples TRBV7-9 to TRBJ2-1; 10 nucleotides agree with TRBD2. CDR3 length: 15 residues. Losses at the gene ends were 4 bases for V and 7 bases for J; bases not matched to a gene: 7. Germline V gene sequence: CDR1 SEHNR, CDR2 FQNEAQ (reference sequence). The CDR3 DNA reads TGTGCCAGCAGCTCCGGACTAGCGGCGACGAATGAGCAGTTCTTC. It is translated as CASSSGLAATNEQFF.

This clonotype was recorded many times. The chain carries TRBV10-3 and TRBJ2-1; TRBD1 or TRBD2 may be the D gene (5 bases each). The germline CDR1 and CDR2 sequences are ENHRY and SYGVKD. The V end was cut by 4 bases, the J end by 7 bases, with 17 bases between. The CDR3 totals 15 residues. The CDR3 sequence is CAISGDGSLGNEQFF. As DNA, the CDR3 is TGTGCCATCAGTGGGGACGGATCTCTTGGAAATGAGCAGTTCTTC.

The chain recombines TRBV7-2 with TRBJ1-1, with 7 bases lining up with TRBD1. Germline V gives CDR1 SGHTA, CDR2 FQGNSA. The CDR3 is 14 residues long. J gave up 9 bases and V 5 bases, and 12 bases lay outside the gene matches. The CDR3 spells CASSTQGTTSKAFF. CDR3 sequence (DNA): TGTGCCAGCAGCACACAGGGGACCACTTCTAAAGCTTTCTTT.

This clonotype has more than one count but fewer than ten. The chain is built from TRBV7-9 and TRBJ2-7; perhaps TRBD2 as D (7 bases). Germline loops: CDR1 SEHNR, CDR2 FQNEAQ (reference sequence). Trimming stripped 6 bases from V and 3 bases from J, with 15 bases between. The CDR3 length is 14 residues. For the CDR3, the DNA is TGTGCCAGCAGATCTGCGGGGGCACGCTACGAGCAGTACTTC. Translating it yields CASRSAGARYEQYF.

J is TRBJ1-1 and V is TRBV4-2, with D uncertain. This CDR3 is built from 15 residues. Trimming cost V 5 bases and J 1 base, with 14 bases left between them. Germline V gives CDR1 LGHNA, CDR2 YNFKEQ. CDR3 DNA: TGTGCCAGCAGCGACCTACCAGGCTGGAACACTGAAGCTTTCTTT. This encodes CASSDLPGWNTEAFF.

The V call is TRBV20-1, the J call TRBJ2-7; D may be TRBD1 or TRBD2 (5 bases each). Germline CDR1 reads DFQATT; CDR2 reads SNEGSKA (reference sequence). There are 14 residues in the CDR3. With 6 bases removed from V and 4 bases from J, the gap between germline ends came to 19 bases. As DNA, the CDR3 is TGCAGTGCCACCGGGACGACGGGCGGGTACGAGCAGTACTTC. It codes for CSATGTTGGYEQYF.

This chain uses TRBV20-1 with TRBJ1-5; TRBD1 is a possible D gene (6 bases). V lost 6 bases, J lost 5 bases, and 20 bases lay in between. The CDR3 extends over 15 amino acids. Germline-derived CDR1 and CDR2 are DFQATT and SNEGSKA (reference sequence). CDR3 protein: CSAENGQMDDQPQHF. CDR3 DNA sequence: TGCAGTGCGGAAAATGGACAGATGGACGATCAGCCCCAGCATTTT.

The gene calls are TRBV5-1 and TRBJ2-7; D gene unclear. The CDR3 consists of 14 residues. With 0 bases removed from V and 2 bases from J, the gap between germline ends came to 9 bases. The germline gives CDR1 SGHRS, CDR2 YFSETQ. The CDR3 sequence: CASSLGRRTYEQYF. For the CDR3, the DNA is TGCGCCAGCAGCTTGGGTCGTAGGACCTACGAGCAGTACTTC.

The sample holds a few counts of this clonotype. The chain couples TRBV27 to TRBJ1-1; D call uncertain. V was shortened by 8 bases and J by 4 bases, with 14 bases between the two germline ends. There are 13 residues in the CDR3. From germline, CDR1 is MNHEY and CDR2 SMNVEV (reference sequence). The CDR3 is CASAAGGGTEAFF. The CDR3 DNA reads TGTGCCAGCGCTGCGGGAGGAGGCACTGAAGCTTTCTTT.

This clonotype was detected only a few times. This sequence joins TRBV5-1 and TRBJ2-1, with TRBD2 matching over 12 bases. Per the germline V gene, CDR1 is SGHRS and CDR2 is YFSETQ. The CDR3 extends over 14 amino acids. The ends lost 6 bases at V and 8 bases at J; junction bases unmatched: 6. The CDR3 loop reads CASIGPSGRDEQFF. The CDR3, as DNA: TGCGCCAGCATAGGGCCTAGCGGGAGGGATGAGCAGTTCTTC.

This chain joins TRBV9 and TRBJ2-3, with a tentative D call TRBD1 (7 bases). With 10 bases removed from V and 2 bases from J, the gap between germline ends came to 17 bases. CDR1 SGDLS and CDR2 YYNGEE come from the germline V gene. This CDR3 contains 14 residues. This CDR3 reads CAPHQGGNTDTQYF. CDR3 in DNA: TGTGCCCCGCATCAGGGGGGAAACACAGATACGCAGTATTTT.

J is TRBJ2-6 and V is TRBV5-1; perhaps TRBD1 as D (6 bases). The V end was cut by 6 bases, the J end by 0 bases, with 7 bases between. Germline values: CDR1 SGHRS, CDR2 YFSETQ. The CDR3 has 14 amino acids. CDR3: CASKDSSGANVLTF. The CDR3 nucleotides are TGCGCCAGCAAGGACAGCTCTGGGGCCAACGTCCTGACTTTC.

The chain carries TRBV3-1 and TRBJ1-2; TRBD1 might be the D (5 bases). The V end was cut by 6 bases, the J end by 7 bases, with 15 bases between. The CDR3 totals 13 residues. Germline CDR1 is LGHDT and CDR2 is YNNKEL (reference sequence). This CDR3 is CASSQKTRGGYTF. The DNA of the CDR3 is TGTGCCAGCAGTCAGAAGACGAGGGGTGGCTACACCTTC.

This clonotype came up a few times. The CDR3 spells CASNPSGRFNEQYF. In DNA, the CDR3 is TGTGCCAGCAATCCTAGCGGGAGGTTTAACGAGCAGTACTTC. V gene TRBV27 combines with J gene TRBJ2-7, with TRBD2 identical over 11 bases. With 7 bases clipped from V and 5 bases from J, the junction kept 7 bases outside the gene matches. This CDR3 is built from 14 residues. CDR1 and CDR2 from the germline V gene are MNHEY and SMNVEV (reference sequence).

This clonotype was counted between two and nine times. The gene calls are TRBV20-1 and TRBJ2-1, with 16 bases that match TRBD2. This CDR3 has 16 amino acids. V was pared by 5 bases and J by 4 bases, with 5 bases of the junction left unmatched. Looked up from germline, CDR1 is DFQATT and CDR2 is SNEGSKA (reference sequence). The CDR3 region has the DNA TGCAGTGCTCCCGGGACTAGCGGGGGGGAATACAATGAGCAGTTCTTC. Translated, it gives CSAPGTSGGEYNEQFF.

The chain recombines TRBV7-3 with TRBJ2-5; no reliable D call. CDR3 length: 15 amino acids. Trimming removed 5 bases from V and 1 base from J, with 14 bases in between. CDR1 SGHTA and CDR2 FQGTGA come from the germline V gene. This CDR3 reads CASSKSGRPQETQYF. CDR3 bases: TGTGCCAGCAGCAAATCAGGACGGCCCCAAGAGACCCAGTACTTC. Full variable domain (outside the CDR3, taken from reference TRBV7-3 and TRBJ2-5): GAGVSQTPSNKVTEKGKYVELRCDPISGHTALYWYRQSLGQGPEFLIYFQGTGAADDSGLPNDRFFAVRPEGSVSTLKIQRTERGDSAVYLCASSKSGRPQETQYFGPGTRLLVL.

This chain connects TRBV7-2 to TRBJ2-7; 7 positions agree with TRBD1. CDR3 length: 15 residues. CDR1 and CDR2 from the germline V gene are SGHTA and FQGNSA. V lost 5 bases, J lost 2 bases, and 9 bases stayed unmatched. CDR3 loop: CASSPPRGQTYEQYF. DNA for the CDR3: TGTGCCAGCAGCCCTCCACGGGGACAGACCTACGAGCAGTACTTC.

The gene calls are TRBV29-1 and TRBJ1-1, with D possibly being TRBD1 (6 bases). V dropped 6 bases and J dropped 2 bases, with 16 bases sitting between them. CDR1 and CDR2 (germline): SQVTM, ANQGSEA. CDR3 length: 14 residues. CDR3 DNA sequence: TGCAGCGTCCTCATGGACAGATTAAACACTGAAGCTTTCTTT. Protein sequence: CSVLMDRLNTEAFF.

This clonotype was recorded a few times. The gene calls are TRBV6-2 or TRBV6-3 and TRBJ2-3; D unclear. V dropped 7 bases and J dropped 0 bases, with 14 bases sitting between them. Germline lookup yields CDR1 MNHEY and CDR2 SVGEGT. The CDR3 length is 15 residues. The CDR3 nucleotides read TGTGCCAGCACTGAATCGGCAACTAGCACAGATACGCAGTATTTT. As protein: CASTESATSTDTQYF.

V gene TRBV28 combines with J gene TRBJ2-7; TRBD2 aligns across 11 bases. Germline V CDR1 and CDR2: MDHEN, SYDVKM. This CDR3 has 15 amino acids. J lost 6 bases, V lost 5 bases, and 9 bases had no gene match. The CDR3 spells CASSNRLAGLLEQYF. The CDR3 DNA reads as TGTGCCAGCAGTAATCGACTAGCGGGGCTGCTCGAGCAGTACTTC.

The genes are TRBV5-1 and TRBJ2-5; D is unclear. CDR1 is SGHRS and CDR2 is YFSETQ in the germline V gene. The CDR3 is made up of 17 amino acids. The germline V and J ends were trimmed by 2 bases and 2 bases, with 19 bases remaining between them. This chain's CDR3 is CASSFSPPRPSQETQYF. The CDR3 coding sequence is TGCGCCAGCAGCTTTTCCCCCCCAAGACCTTCACAAGAGACCCAGTACTTC.

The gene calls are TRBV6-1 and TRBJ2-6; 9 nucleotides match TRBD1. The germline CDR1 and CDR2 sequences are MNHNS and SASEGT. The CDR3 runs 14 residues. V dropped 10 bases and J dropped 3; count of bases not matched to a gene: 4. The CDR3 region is CATNRGRGANVLTF. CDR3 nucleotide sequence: TGTGCCACGAACAGGGGGCGTGGGGCCAACGTCCTGACTTTC.

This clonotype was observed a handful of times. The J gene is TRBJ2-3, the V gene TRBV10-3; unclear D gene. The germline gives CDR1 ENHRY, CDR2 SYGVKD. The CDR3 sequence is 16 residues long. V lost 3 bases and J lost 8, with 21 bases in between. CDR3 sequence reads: CAISDSRLAWRGTQYF. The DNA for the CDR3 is TGTGCCATCAGTGACTCCCGACTTGCTTGGCGTGGTACGCAGTATTTT.

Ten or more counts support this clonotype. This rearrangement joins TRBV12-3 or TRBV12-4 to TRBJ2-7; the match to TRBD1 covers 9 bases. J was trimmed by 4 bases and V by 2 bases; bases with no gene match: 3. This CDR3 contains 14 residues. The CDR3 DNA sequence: TGTGCCAGCAGTTTAAGGGACAGGGTATACGAGCAGTACTTC. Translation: CASSLRDRVYEQYF.

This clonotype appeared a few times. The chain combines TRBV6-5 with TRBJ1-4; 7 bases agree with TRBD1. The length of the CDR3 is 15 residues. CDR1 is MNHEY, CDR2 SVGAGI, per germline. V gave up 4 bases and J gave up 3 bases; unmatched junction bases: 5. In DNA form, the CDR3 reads TGTGCCAGCAGTTCAGGGGGTAAAGCTAATGAAAAACTGTTTTTT. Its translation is CASSSGGKANEKLFF.

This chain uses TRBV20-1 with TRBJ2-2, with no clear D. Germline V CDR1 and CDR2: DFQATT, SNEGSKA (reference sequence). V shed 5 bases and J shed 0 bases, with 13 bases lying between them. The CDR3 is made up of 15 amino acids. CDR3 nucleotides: TGCAGTGCTGAACCGAAGAATTCGAACACCGGGGAGCTGTTTTTT. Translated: CSAEPKNSNTGELFF.

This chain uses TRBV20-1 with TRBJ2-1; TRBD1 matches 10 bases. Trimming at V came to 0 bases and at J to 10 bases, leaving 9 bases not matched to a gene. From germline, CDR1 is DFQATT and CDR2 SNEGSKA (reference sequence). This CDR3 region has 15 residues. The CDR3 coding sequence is TGCAGTGCTAGAGATCTTGGGACAGGGGCGGGGGAGCAGTTCTTC. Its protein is CSARDLGTGAGEQFF.

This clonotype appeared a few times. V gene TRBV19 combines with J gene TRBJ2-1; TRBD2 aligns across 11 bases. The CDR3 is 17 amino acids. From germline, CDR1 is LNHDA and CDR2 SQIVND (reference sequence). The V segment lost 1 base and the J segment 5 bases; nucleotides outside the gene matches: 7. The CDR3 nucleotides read TGTGCCAGTAGTATAGGGGGTCTAGCGGGGGGCCACAATGAGCAGTTCTTC. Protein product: CASSIGGLAGGHNEQFF.

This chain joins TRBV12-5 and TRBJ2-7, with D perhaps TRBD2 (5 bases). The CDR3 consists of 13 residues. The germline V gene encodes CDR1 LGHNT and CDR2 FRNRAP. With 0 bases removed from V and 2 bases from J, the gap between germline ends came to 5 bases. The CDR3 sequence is CASGLVGAYEQYF. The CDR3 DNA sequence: TGTGCTAGTGGTTTGGTGGGAGCCTACGAGCAGTACTTC.

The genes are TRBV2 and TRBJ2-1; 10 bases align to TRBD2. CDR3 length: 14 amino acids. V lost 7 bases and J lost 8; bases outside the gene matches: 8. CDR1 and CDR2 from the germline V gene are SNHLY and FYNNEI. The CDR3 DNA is TGTGCCAGCATTAAGCTAGCGGGAGTTGATGAGCAGTTCTTC. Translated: CASIKLAGVDEQFF.